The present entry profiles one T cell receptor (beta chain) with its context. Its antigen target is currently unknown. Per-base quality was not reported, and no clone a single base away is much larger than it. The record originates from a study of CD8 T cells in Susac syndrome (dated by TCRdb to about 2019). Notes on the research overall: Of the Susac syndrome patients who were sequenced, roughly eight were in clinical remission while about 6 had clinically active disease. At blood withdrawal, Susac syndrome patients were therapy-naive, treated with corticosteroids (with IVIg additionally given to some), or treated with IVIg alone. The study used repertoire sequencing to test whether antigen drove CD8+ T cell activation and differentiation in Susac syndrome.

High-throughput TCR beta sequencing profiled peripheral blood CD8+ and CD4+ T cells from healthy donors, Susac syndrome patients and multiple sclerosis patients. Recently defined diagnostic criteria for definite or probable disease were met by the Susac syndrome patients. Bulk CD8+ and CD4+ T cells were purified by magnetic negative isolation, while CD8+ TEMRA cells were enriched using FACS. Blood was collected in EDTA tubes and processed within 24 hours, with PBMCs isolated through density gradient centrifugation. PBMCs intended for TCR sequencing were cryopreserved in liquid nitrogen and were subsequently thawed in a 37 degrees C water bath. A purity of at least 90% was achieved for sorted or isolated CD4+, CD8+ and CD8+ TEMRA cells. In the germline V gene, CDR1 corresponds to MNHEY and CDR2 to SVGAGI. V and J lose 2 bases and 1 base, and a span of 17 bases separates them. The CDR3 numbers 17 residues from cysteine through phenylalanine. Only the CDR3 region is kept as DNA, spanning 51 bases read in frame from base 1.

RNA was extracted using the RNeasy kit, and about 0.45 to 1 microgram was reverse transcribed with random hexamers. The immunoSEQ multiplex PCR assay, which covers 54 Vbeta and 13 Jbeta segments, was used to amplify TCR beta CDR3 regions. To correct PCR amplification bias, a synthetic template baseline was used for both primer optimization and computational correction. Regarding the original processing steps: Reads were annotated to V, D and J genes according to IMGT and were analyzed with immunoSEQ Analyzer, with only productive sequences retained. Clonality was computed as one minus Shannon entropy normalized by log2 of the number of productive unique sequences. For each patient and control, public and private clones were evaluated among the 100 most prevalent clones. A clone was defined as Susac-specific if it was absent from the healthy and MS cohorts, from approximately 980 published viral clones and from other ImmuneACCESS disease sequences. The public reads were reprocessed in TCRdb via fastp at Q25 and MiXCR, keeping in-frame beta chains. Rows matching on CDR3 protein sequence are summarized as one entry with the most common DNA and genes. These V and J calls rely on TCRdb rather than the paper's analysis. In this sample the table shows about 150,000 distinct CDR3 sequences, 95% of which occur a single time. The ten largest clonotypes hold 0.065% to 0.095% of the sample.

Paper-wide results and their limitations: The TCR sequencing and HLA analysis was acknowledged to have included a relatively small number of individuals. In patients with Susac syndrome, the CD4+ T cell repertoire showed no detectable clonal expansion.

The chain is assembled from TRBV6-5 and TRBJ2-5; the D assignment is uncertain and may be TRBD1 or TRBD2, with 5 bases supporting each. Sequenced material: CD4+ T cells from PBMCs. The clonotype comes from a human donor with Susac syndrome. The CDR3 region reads CASSYERGVSAQETQYF. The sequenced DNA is TGTGCCAGCAGTTACGAAAGGGGAGTTTCAGCCCAAGAGACCCAGTACTTC.